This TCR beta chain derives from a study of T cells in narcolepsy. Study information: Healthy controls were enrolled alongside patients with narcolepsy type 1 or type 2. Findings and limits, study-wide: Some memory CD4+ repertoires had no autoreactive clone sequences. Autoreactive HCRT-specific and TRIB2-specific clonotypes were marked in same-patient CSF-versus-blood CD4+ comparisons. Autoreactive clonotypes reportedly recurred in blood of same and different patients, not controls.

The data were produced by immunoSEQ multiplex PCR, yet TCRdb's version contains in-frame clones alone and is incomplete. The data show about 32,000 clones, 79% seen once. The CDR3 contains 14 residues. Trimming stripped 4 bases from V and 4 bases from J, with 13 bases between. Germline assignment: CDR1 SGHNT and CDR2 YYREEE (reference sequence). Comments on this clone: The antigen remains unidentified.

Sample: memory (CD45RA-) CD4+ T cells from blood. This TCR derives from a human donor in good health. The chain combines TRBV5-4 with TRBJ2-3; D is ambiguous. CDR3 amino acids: CASSLFSIPDTQYF. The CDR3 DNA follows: TGTGCCAGCAGCCTATTTTCTATTCCAGATACGCAGTATTTT.